Shown below are 19 T cell receptor beta chains from a single sample sequenced in a study of T cells in Graves' hyperthyroidism and ophthalmopathy. Amplification of TCR beta CDR3 regions was performed using RNA transcripts as template. A first-round RT-PCR of the TCR CDR3 used the HTBI primer set. TCRdb processed the multiplex PCR reads anew with MiXCR; each CDR3 protein has one entry. The sample carries about 300,000 distinct CDR3 sequences, around 20% recorded once. Specimen: blood. Receptors were obtained from a man in his fifties with Graves' ophthalmopathy.

The rearrangement joins TRBV28 to TRBJ2-5, with TRBD2 as a possible D gene (6 bases). The CDR3 runs 14 residues. Germline assignment: CDR1 MDHEN and CDR2 SYDVKM. V was shortened by 8 bases and J by 5 bases, with 18 bases between the two germline ends. The CDR3 DNA reads TGTGCCAGCGGGTCGGGGGTACTCAGGGAGACCCAGTACTTC. Its translation is CASGSGVLRETQYF.

Comments on this clonotype: One end of the junction does not line up with germline, which may come from a read error. This chain joins TRBV2 and TRBJ2-1, with D uncertain. CDR1 and CDR2 from the germline V gene are SNHLY and FYNNEI. CDR3 size: 12 residues. Here the CDR3 reads CATSDLRHEQFF. The CDR3 DNA is TGTGCCACCAGTGATCTGCGCCATGAGCAGTTCTTC. Full variable domain (rest looked up from reference TRBV2 and TRBJ2-1): EPEVTQTPSHQVTQMGQEVILRCVPISNHLYFYWYRQILGQKVEFLVSFYNNEISEKSEIFDDQFSVERPDGSNFTLKIRSTKLEDSAMYFCATSDLRHEQFFGPGTRLTVL.

V gene TRBV28 combines with J gene TRBJ1-2; a weak D match, TRBD1 (6 bases). V was cut by 5 bases and J by 8 bases, with 18 bases left in between. Germline-derived CDR1 and CDR2 are MDHEN and SYDVKM. The CDR3 covers 14 residues. Written as DNA, the CDR3 is TGTGCCAGCAGTCCCACGGGACAATCCTACGGCTACACCTTC. This encodes CASSPTGQSYGYTF.

On this clonotype: The final CDR3 position lacks the conserved phenylalanine or tryptophan, pointing to a likely read error. The V gene is TRBV7-9, the J gene TRBJ1-4, with D uncertain. Germline values: CDR1 SEHNR, CDR2 FQNEAQ (reference sequence). V lost 5 bases and J 1 base, leaving 8 bases between the germline ends. The CDR3 sequence is 14 residues long. The CDR3 nucleotides read TGTGCCAGCAGCCTTTTCGGAACTAATGAAAAACTGTTTTTA. It codes for CASSLFGTNEKLFL.

There are many counts of this clonotype. The CDR3 loop is CASSESGFWPQHF. The CDR3 coding sequence is TGTGCCAGCAGTGAGTCGGGGTTTTGGCCCCAGCATTTT. The rearrangement links TRBV2 to TRBJ1-5; D remains unclear. The CDR3 runs 13 residues. Germline CDR1 reads SNHLY; CDR2 reads FYNNEI. The germline V and J ends were trimmed by 3 bases and 9 bases, with 12 bases remaining between them.

This clonotype was recorded many times. The gene calls are TRBV7-9 and TRBJ2-3; 14 bases are a match to TRBD2. Germline V gene data show CDR1 as SEHNR and CDR2 as FQNEAQ (reference sequence). After removal of 7 bases from V and 1 base from J, the junction contained 13 bases not matched to a gene. This CDR3 comprises 19 residues. CDR3 DNA: TGTGCCAGCATCCGTACAGGACTAGCGGGAGGACGACGCACAGATACGCAGTATTTT. Translated: CASIRTGLAGGRRTDTQYF.

This sequence joins TRBV9 and TRBJ2-3; no definite D call. The CDR3 has 13 residues. The V end lost 0 bases, the J end lost 5 bases, and 7 bases lay between the germline ends. The germline V gene encodes CDR1 SGDLS and CDR2 YYNGEE. CDR3 nucleotide sequence: TGTGCCAGCAGCGTAGCCCGGGTAGATACGCAGTATTTT. It is translated as CASSVARVDTQYF.

This clonotype was seen ten or more times. V usage is TRBV28 and J usage is TRBJ2-3; TRBD2 is a possible D gene (5 bases). From germline, CDR1 is MDHEN and CDR2 SYDVKM. Trimming removed 4 bases from V and 4 bases from J, with 12 bases in between. The CDR3 spans 14 residues. The CDR3 is CASSYGGSADTQYF. Here the CDR3 DNA reads TGTGCCAGCAGTTACGGCGGGTCGGCAGATACGCAGTATTTT.

The chain uses TRBV28 and TRBJ2-5; TRBD2 aligns across 10 bases. CDR3 length equals 17 residues. V lost 2 bases and J lost 3; bases outside the gene matches: 9. The germline V gene encodes CDR1 MDHEN and CDR2 SYDVKM. DNA for the CDR3: TGTGCCAGCAGTTTAGGGGCTAGCGGGAGAGAGGAAGAGACCCAGTACTTC. Its translation is CASSLGASGREEETQYF.

The chain links TRBV6-1 to TRBJ1-6; D possibly corresponds to TRBD1 (6 bases). The germline CDR1 and CDR2 sequences are MNHNS and SASEGT. V was pared by 1 base and J by 10 bases, with 17 bases between. This CDR3 comprises 16 residues. The CDR3 protein is CASSEGIRGTGSPLHF. The CDR3 region has the DNA TGTGCCAGCAGTGAAGGGATCAGGGGAACAGGATCACCCCTCCACTTT.

The chain couples TRBV4-2 to TRBJ2-1; D unresolved. CDR3 length: 14 amino acids. The germline CDR1 and CDR2 sequences are LGHNA and YNFKEQ. V was pared by 0 bases and J by 5 bases, with 8 bases between. The CDR3 reads CASSQDRANNEQFF. In DNA, the CDR3 is TGTGCCAGCAGCCAAGATAGGGCTAACAATGAGCAGTTCTTC.

Points on this clonotype: A junction boundary mismatches the germline segment, possibly from a read error. This sequence joins TRBV18 and TRBJ2-3; D could derive from TRBD1 or TRBD2 (6 bases each). The CDR3 is 14 amino acids. Germline-derived CDR1 and CDR2 are KGHSH and LQKENI. CDR3 DNA sequence: TGTGCCAGCTCGCCACTAGCCCAGGGGGATACGCAGTATTTT. Its protein product is CASSPLAQGDTQYF.

This clonotype was detected only a few times. V usage is TRBV5-6 and J usage is TRBJ2-7, with 7 bases that match TRBD2. After removal of 1 base from V and 6 bases from J, the junction contained 7 bases not matched to a gene. The CDR3 covers 14 residues. Germline values: CDR1 SGHDT, CDR2 YYEEEE. Written as DNA, the CDR3 is TGTGCCAGCAGCTTGTGGGGGGGGGATCTCGAGCAGTACTTC. Encoded protein: CASSLWGGDLEQYF.

This clonotype has only a few counts. The rearrangement joins TRBV7-8 to TRBJ2-7, with a tentative D call TRBD1 (7 bases). CDR3 length: 17 residues. Germline loops: CDR1 SGHVS, CDR2 FQNEAQ. V gave up 0 bases and J gave up 3 bases, with 18 bases separating them. CDR3 coding DNA: TGTGCCAGCAGCTTAGCTTACAAGGGGGCGGGGAACTACGAGCAGTACTTC. Translation: CASSLAYKGAGNYEQYF.

This clonotype has a count of ten or more. The genes are TRBV5-1 and TRBJ1-2; TRBD1 matches at 7 bases. In germline, CDR1 is SGHRS, CDR2 YFSETQ. This CDR3 region has 16 residues. J was trimmed by 0 bases and V by 6 bases; bases with no gene match: 11. CDR3 nucleotides: TGCGCCAGCACTCCACTCTCTCAGGGGGCTAACTATGGCTACACCTTC. Translating gives CASTPLSQGANYGYTF.

Many counts were recorded for this clonotype. V gene TRBV6-2 or TRBV6-3 combines with J gene TRBJ2-5; the match to TRBD2 covers 12 bases. The CDR3 runs to 13 residues. CDR1 is MNHEY and CDR2 is SVGEGT in the germline V gene. The V gene end was trimmed by 8 bases and the J gene end by 5 bases; junction bases not matched to a gene: 3. The CDR3 region has the DNA TGTGCCAGCGCTAGCGGGAGGGGGGAGACCCAGTACTTC. It specifies CASASGRGETQYF.

V and J are TRBV2 and TRBJ2-1; D possibly matches TRBD1 or TRBD2 (7 bases each). Trimming left V 6 bases short and J 10 bases short, with 31 bases between. This CDR3 has 18 residues. In germline, CDR1 is SNHLY, CDR2 FYNNEI. The CDR3, as DNA: TGTGCCAGCAGCTTAAAGGGGGCGGCGGGAGTGTGGTCTTGGGAGCAGTTCTTC. The encoded protein is CASSLKGAAGVWSWEQFF.

This clonotype was counted a few times. The CDR3 region has the DNA TGCGCCAGCAGCCAAGACGGGACCCCATTGAGAGAGCAGTACTTC. This codes for CASSQDGTPLREQYF. This chain links TRBV4-1 with TRBJ2-7; D might be TRBD1 or TRBD2, each matching 5 bases. This CDR3 is built from 15 residues. The ends were cut back, 0 bases at V and 7 bases at J, with 16 bases in the middle. The germline gives CDR1 MGHRA, CDR2 YSYEKL.

Concerning this clonotype itself: A read error may be the cause here, since a much bigger clone is one base away. The genes are TRBV20-1 and TRBJ2-5; weak D call: TRBD2 (5 bases). The V gene lost 5 bases and the J gene lost 1 base, with 17 bases spanning the gap. The CDR3 is 15 residues long. Germline CDR1 reads DFQATT; CDR2 reads SNEGSKA (reference sequence). The CDR3 is CSAPPPEGRQETQYF. In nucleotides, the CDR3 is TGCAGTGCTCCTCCCCCAGAGGGCCGCCAAGAGACCCAGTACTTC.